Shown below are 29 T cell receptor beta chains from a single sample sequenced in a study of prognosis after radiotherapy for stage I lung cancer. Two-round multiplex PCR amplified TCR beta CDR3 from genomic DNA. First-round PCR amplification was performed with primers specific to each TRBV and TRBJ gene. TCRdb re-analysed the multiplex PCR reads in MiXCR, keeping a single row per CDR3 protein. The sample lists about 19,000 distinct CDR3 sequences, about a quarter occurring once. This specimen consisted of PBMCs, obtained before or after stereotactic body radiation therapy (not recorded which). The receptor set was obtained from a donor aged 50 or older with non-small cell lung cancer.

Regarding this clonotype: Its ends do not fully match the called genes, so a read error is possible. This chain links TRBV4-2 with TRBJ1-1; D possibly corresponds to TRBD1 (5 bases). The CDR3 sequence is 13 residues long. In germline, CDR1 is LGHNA, CDR2 YNFKEQ. For the CDR3, the DNA is TGTGCCAGCATCCAAGCGGGGACCTTTGAAGCTTTCTTT. Translating it yields CASIQAGTFEAFF.

The chain links TRBV4-3 to TRBJ2-5, with D unclear. This CDR3 comprises 14 residues. The germline V and J ends were trimmed by 1 base and 3 bases, with 9 bases remaining between them. The germline V gene has CDR1 LGHNA and CDR2 YSLEER. CDR3 sequence (DNA): TGCGCCAGCAGCCAAGGACTTCTGGAAGAGACCCAGTACTTC. Protein product: CASSQGLLEETQYF.

This clonotype was seen ten or more times. This chain joins TRBV10-3 and TRBJ2-3; D gene ambiguous. V was pared by 6 bases and J by 0 bases, with 10 bases between. The CDR3 length is 14 residues. Germline V lookup: CDR1 ENHRY, CDR2 SYGVKD. CDR3 coding DNA: TGTGCCATCAGATTGGACGCGAGCACAGATACGCAGTATTTT. Residues: CAIRLDASTDTQYF.

This clonotype was counted at least ten times. In nucleotides, the CDR3 is TGTGCCAGCACGAATAGCGGGAGGGCCTACAATGAGCAGTTCTTC. Protein: CASTNSGRAYNEQFF. This chain connects TRBV2 to TRBJ2-1, with 11 bases identical to TRBD2. CDR1 and CDR2 from the germline V gene are SNHLY and FYNNEI. V shed 7 bases and J 2 bases; nucleotides not matched to a gene: 4. The CDR3 loop spans 15 amino acids.

Comments on this clonotype: With a far larger clone one base away, a read error is the likely cause. The chain is built from TRBV6-1 and TRBJ2-1; weak D call: TRBD2 (5 bases). Germline loops: CDR1 MNHNS, CDR2 SASEGT. V lost 6 bases to trimming and J lost 4 bases, with 16 bases between them. The CDR3 runs 15 residues. In nucleotides, the CDR3 is TGTGCCAGCAGCCGCGGTACTAGAGGGTACAATGAGCAGTTCTTC. This codes for CASSRGTRGYNEQFF.

The table lists this clonotype with a few counts. This clone may be a read error of a much larger clone one base away. This CDR3 is missing its conserved last phenylalanine or tryptophan, likely due to a read error. The chain uses TRBV6-2 or TRBV6-3 and TRBJ2-5; the match to TRBD2 covers 7 bases. Germline-derived CDR1 and CDR2 are MNHEY and SVGEGT. CDR3 size: 13 residues. The V and J ends lost 9 bases and 0 bases, in that order; junction bases with no gene match: 4. The CDR3 loop reads CASGLEYQETQYL. The CDR3 DNA reads TGTGCCAGTGGACTAGAGTACCAAGAGACCCAGTACCTC.

A note on this clonotype: A much larger clone lies one base from this, so it may be a read error. The V and J genes are TRBV7-8 and TRBJ2-1; D unresolved. CDR3 length equals 13 residues. Trimming removed 5 bases from V and 4 bases from J, with 9 bases in between. CDR1 SGHVS and CDR2 FQNEAQ come from the germline V gene. CDR3 nucleotide sequence: TGTGCCAGCAGCCCGCCACTATACAATGAGCAGTTCTTC. It specifies CASSPPLYNEQFF. The full variable domain, in which reference TRBV7-8 and TRBJ2-1 provide the parts outside the CDR3, is GAGVSQSPRYKVAKRGQDVALRCDPISGHVSLFWYQQALGQGPEFLTYFQNEAQLDKSGLPSDRFFAERPEGSVSTLKIQRTQQEDSAVYLCASSPPLYNEQFFGPGTRLTVL.

This clonotype was seen many times. The chain uses TRBV19 and TRBJ2-7; D is unclear. The CDR3 length is 17 residues. CDR1 and CDR2 from the germline V gene are LNHDA and SQIVND (reference sequence). The germline V and J ends were trimmed by 1 base and 0 bases, with 16 bases remaining between them. The CDR3 is CASSIVGKGSFSYEQYF. CDR3 coding DNA: TGTGCCAGTAGTATAGTCGGTAAGGGATCCTTCTCCTACGAGCAGTACTTC. Based on the CDR3 plus reference TRBV19 and TRBJ2-7, the full variable domain is DGGITQSPKYLFRKEGQNVTLSCEQNLNHDAMYWYRQDPGQGLRLIYYSQIVNDFQKGDIAEGYSVSREKKESFPLTVTSAQKNPTAFYLCASSIVGKGSFSYEQYFGPGTRLTVT.

This clonotype was observed at least ten times. The chain links TRBV5-1 to TRBJ2-7; the match to TRBD2 covers 10 bases. The CDR3 is made up of 15 amino acids. The ends lost 0 bases at V and 3 bases at J; junction bases unmatched: 3. CDR1 and CDR2 (germline): SGHRS, YFSETQ. The CDR3 DNA sequence: TGCGCCAGCAGCTTGGAAGCGGGAGGGATCTACGAGCAGTACTTC. Its protein is CASSLEAGGIYEQYF.

This clonotype was seen ten or more times. The gene calls are TRBV7-7 and TRBJ2-5; 7 nucleotides agree with TRBD2. J lost 4 bases, V lost 1 base, and 3 bases had no gene match. This CDR3 comprises 14 residues. Germline V CDR1 and CDR2: SSHAT, FNYEAQ (reference sequence). In DNA, the CDR3 is TGTGCCAGCAGCTTAGGGACTAGAGGAGAGACCCAGTACTTC. It yields the protein CASSLGTRGETQYF.

As for this clonotype: The junction and the germline gene differ at one end; a read error may be behind it. V and J are TRBV28 and TRBJ2-1; D could derive from TRBD1 or TRBD2 (5 bases each). The CDR3 runs to 13 residues. CDR1 and CDR2 from the germline V gene are MDHEN and SYDVKM. CDR3 sequence reads: CASQGDGYNEQLF. For the CDR3, the DNA is TGTGCCAGCCAAGGGGACGGGTACAATGAGCAGCTCTTC.

This clonotype was observed a few times. Just one base apart from a much larger clone, this may be a read error. The chain couples TRBV25-1 to TRBJ1-2; the match to TRBD1 covers 7 bases. Germline V gene data show CDR1 as MGHDK and CDR2 as SYGVNS. The CDR3 is 13 amino acids. The trim removed 4 bases at V and 6 bases at J, leaving 5 bases unmatched. CDR3: CASSADRDDGYTF. The CDR3 region has the DNA TGTGCCAGCAGTGCAGACAGGGACGATGGCTACACCTTC.

This clonotype was recorded many times. The genes are TRBV3-1 and TRBJ1-5, with D uncertain. The germline gives CDR1 LGHDT, CDR2 YNNKEL (reference sequence). The CDR3 loop spans 15 amino acids. V was clipped by 4 bases and J by 0 bases, with 10 bases between them. DNA of the CDR3: TGTGCCAGCAGCCCAGCGGGAAATAGCAATCAGCCCCAGCATTTT. Amino acid sequence: CASSPAGNSNQPQHF.

This clonotype appeared many times. In DNA, the CDR3 is TGTGCCAGCAGCCCAGCAATGGGTACGCAGTATTTT. Residues: CASSPAMGTQYF. The J gene is TRBJ2-3, the V gene TRBV14; D is unresolved. CDR3 length: 12 residues. CDR1 and CDR2 from the germline V gene are SGHDN and FVKESK. Trimming stripped 4 bases from V and 8 bases from J, with 10 bases between.

This clonotype has at least ten counts. The chain has TRBV3-1 and TRBJ1-1; D unresolved. Trimming took 5 bases from V and 2 from J, leaving 9 bases between them. The germline CDR1 and CDR2 sequences are LGHDT and YNNKEL (reference sequence). There are 13 residues in the CDR3. CDR3: CASSREGNTEAFF. Here the CDR3 DNA reads TGTGCCAGCAGCAGAGAGGGTAACACTGAAGCTTTCTTT.

Points on this clonotype: A far larger clone is one nucleotide away, so this likely arose from a read error. The V call is TRBV12-3 or TRBV12-4, the J call TRBJ1-6, with D possibly matching TRBD1 (5 bases). The CDR3 length is 13 residues. CDR3 sequence: CASSLEQETESFF. In nucleotides, the CDR3 is TGTGCCAGCAGTTTAGAACAGGAGACTGAATCTTTCTTT.

This clonotype was counted at least ten times. CDR3 region: CASSPGGYDTQYF. The CDR3 DNA reads TGTGCCAGCTCACCCGGCGGGTACGATACGCAGTATTTT. V is TRBV18 and J is TRBJ2-3; TRBD2 is a possible D gene (5 bases). Germline loops: CDR1 KGHSH, CDR2 LQKENI. Trimming left V 3 bases short and J 6 bases short, with 10 bases between. This CDR3 spans 13 amino acids.

Comment on this clonotype: A read error may account for a junction end that differs from germline. The chain carries TRBV20-1 and TRBJ2-2, with D hard to call. Germline CDR1 reads DFQATT; CDR2 reads SNEGSKA (reference sequence). The CDR3 spans 14 residues. The CDR3 region is CSAISDLNTWELFF. For the CDR3, the DNA is TGCAGTGCTATATCGGACCTGAACACCTGGGAGCTGTTTTTT.

This clonotype was seen many times. The V gene is TRBV15, the J gene TRBJ1-5; D unresolved. V lost 0 bases and J lost 7, with 13 bases in between. The CDR3 has 15 residues. Germline V lookup: CDR1 LNHNV, CDR2 YYDKDF (reference sequence). CDR3 coding DNA: TGTGCCACCAGCAGAGAATCCGGTTATGGACAGCCCCAGCATTTT. As protein: CATSRESGYGQPQHF. Looking up the rest from reference TRBV15 and TRBJ1-5 gives the full variable domain: DAMVIQNPRYQVTQFGKPVTLSCSQTLNHNVMYWYQQKSSQAPKLLFHYYDKDFNNEADTPDNFQSRRPNTSFCFLDIRSPGLGDTAMYLCATSRESGYGQPQHFGDGTRLSIL.

Turning to this clonotype: This may come from a read error, since a much larger clone is one base off. V usage is TRBV6-9 and J usage is TRBJ2-1; 9 bases align to TRBD2. The CDR3 contains 16 residues. Germline CDR1 reads MNHGY; CDR2 reads SVAAGI. V lost 3 bases and J lost 5; bases outside the gene matches: 8. The CDR3 region has the DNA TGTGCCAGCAGTTACGGCCTAGCGGGACGCAACAATGAGCAGTTCTTC. It codes for CASSYGLAGRNNEQFF.

This clonotype was picked up many times. The chain employs TRBV28 and TRBJ2-7, with D perhaps matching TRBD1 (6 bases). The V and J ends lost 6 bases and 0 bases respectively, with 12 bases between them. Looked up from germline, CDR1 is MDHEN and CDR2 is SYDVKM. This CDR3 is 14 amino acids long. DNA of the CDR3: TGTGCCAGCAGCAAAGGGACAACCTCCTACGAGCAGTACTTC. Its translation: CASSKGTTSYEQYF.

This clonotype has at least ten counts. The chain joins TRBV6-1 to TRBJ2-7; D tentatively reads TRBD1 or TRBD2 (5 bases each). V lost 5 bases and J lost 6, with 17 bases in between. Looked up from germline, CDR1 is MNHNS and CDR2 is SASEGT. This CDR3 has 14 residues. DNA for the CDR3: TGTGCCAGCAGTCCCGGGACGGAGGCTGGCGAGCAGTACTTC. Translation gives CASSPGTEAGEQYF.

Turning to this clonotype: A far larger clone is only one base removed, so a read error is likely. The V and J genes are TRBV6-9 and TRBJ1-5; 11 nucleotides line up with TRBD1. After removal of 3 bases from V and 6 bases from J, the junction contained 7 bases not matched to a gene. The germline gives CDR1 MNHGY, CDR2 SVAAGI. The CDR3 extends over 16 amino acids. The chain's CDR3 is CASSYDRTGGSQPQHF. Here the CDR3 DNA reads TGTGCCAGCAGTTACGACCGGACAGGGGGCAGTCAGCCCCAGCATTTT.

Notes on this clonotype: A far more abundant clone sits one base away, making this likely a read error. This sequence joins TRBV6-8 and TRBJ2-7, with a tentative D call TRBD1 (6 bases). Trimming removed 6 bases at V and 4 bases at J, with 22 bases between. The germline gives CDR1 MNHGY, CDR2 SAAAGT. This CDR3 spans 16 amino acids. The CDR3 loop reads CASSPTPLRGKYEQYF. The CDR3 DNA reads TGTGCCAGCAGCCCTACCCCGTTGAGGGGGAAGTACGAGCAGTACTTC.

This clonotype came up many times. This sequence joins TRBV12-5 and TRBJ2-7; perhaps TRBD2 as D (5 bases). CDR1 is LGHNT and CDR2 is FRNRAP in the germline V gene. Trimming took 6 bases from V and 0 from J, leaving 15 bases between them. The CDR3 spans 15 residues. CDR3 sequence: CASGHERKSSYEQYF. CDR3 DNA sequence: TGTGCTAGTGGACACGAGCGGAAAAGCTCCTACGAGCAGTACTTC.

Concerning this clonotype itself: The likely explanation is a read error, given a far larger clone one base away. The chain joins TRBV6-4 to TRBJ1-2, with D uncertain. CDR3 length: 13 residues. The germline CDR1 and CDR2 sequences are MRHNA and SNTAGT. The CDR3 coding sequence is TGTGCCAGCAGTGGCCCGGGAGGGTATGACTACACCTTC. This gives the protein CASSGPGGYDYTF.

The rearrangement joins TRBV15 to TRBJ1-5, with TRBD1 as a possible D gene (6 bases). In germline, CDR1 is LNHNV, CDR2 YYDKDF (reference sequence). The CDR3 totals 15 residues. V was clipped by 4 bases and J by 2 bases, with 12 bases between them. Here the CDR3 DNA reads TGTGCCACCAGCACCCTACAGGGTGGCAATCAGCCCCAGCATTTT. Protein sequence: CATSTLQGGNQPQHF.

The chain uses TRBV11-2 and TRBJ2-1; possible D gene TRBD2, 6 bases. V was pared by 3 bases and J by 4 bases, with 16 bases between. The CDR3 extends over 16 amino acids. Germline assignment: CDR1 SGHAT and CDR2 FQNNGV. CDR3 region: CASSFIPASVYNEQFF. The CDR3 nucleotides read TGTGCCAGCAGCTTCATCCCGGCTAGCGTATACAATGAGCAGTTCTTC.

The rearrangement joins TRBV28 to TRBJ2-1; TRBD2 agrees at 8 bases. The CDR3 loop spans 16 amino acids. Germline V lookup: CDR1 MDHEN, CDR2 SYDVKM. With 7 bases clipped from V and 8 bases from J, the junction kept 16 bases outside the gene matches. The CDR3 region is CASIPLASGCWDEQFF. The CDR3 bases are TGTGCCAGCATCCCCCTTGCTAGCGGGTGTTGGGATGAGCAGTTCTTC.